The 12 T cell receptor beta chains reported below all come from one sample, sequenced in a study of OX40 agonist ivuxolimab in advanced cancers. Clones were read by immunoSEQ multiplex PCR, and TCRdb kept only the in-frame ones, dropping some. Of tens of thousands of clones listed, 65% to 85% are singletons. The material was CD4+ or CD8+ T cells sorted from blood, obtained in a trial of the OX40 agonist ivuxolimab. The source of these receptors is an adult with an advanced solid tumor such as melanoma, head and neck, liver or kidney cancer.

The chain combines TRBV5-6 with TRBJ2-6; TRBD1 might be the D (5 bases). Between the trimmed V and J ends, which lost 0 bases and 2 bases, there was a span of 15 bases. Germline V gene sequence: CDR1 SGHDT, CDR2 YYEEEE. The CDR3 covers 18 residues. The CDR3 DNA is TGTGCCAGCAGCTTGGTTGGTAGTCGCAGGGCTGGGGCCAACGTCCTGACTTTC. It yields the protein CASSLVGSRRAGANVLTF. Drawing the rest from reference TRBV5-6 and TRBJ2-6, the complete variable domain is DAGVTQSPTHLIKTRGQQVTLRCSPKSGHDTVSWYQQALGQGPQFIFQYYEEEERQRGNFPDRFSGHQFPNYSSELNVNALLLGDSALYLCASSLVGSRRAGANVLTFGAGSRLTVL.

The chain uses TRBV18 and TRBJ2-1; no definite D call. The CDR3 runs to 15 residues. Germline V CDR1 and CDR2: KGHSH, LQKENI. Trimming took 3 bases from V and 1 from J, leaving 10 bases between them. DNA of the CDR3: TGTGCCAGCTCACCGAACCCCGGGTCCTACAATGAGCAGTTCTTC. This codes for CASSPNPGSYNEQFF.

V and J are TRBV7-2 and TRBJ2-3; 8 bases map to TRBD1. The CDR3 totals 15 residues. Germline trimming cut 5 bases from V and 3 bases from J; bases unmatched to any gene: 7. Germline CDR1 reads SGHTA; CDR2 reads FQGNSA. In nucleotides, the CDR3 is TGTGCCAGCAGCGCGACAGGGGTTGGGACAGATACGCAGTATTTT. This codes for CASSATGVGTDTQYF.

In DNA, the CDR3 is TGCGCCAGCAGTGAGAGTCGACTAGCGGGAGGTGATGAGCAGTTCTTC. Translation gives CASSESRLAGGDEQFF. The chain combines TRBV10-1 with TRBJ2-1; the match to TRBD2 covers 13 bases. CDR1 and CDR2 (germline): WNHNN, SYGVQD (reference sequence). V was pared by 2 bases and J by 8 bases, with 6 bases of the junction left unmatched. This CDR3 is built from 16 residues.

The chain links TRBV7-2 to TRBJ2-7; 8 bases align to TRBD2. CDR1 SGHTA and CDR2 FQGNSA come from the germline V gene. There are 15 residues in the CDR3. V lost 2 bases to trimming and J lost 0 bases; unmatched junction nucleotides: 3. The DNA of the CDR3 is TGTGCCAGCAGCTTATCAGCGGGAGTCTCCTACGAGCAGTACTTC. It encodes CASSLSAGVSYEQYF.

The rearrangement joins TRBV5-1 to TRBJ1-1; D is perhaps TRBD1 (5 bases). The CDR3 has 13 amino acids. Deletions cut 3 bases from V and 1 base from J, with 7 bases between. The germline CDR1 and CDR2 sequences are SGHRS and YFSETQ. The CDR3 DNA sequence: TGCGCCAGCAGCTGGGACGGGAACACTGAAGCTTTCTTT. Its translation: CASSWDGNTEAFF.

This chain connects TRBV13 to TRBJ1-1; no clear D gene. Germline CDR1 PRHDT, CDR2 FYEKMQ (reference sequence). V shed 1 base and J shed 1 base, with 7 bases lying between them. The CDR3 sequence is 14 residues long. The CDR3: CASSLVGRNTEAFF. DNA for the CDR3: TGTGCCAGCAGCTTAGTCGGGCGGAACACTGAAGCTTTCTTT.

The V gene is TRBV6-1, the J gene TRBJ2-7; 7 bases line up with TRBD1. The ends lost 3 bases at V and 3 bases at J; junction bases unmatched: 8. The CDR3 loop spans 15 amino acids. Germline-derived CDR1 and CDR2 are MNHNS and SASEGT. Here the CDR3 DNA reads TGTGCCAGCAGTGACCAACCGGGACAGTTCTACGAGCAGTACTTC. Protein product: CASSDQPGQFYEQYF.

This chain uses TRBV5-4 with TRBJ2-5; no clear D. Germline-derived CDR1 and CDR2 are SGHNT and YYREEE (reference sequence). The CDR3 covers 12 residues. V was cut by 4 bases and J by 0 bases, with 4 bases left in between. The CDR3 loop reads CASSPHQETQYF. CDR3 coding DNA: TGTGCCAGCAGCCCACACCAAGAGACCCAGTACTTC.

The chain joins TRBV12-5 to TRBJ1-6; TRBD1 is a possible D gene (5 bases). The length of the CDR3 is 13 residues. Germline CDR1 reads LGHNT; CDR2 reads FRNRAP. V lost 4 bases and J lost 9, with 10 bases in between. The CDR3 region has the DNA TGTGCTAGTGGTTCTCTAGGGGTTTCACCCCTCCACTTT. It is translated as CASGSLGVSPLHF.

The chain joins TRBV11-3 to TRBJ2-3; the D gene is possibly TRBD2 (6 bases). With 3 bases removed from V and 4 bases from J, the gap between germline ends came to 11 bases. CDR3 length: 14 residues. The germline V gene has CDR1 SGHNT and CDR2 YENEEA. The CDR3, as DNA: TGTGCCAGCAGCTTCGGGGACTTAGCAGATACGCAGTATTTT. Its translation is CASSFGDLADTQYF. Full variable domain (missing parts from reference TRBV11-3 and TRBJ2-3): EAGVVQSPRYKIIEKKQPVAFWCNPISGHNTLYWYLQNLGQGPELLIRYENEEAVDDSQLPKDRFSAERLKGVDSTLKIQPAELGDSAVYLCASSFGDLADTQYFGPGTRLTVL.

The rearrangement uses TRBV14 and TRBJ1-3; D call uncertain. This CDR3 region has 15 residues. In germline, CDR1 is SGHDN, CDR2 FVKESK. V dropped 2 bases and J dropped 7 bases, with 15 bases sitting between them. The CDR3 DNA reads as TGTGCCAGCAGCCAACTTGGCGCTCATGGGAACACCATATATTTT. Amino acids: CASSQLGAHGNTIYF. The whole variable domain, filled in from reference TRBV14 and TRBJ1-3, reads EAGVTQFPSHSVIEKGQTVTLRCDPISGHDNLYWYRRVMGKEIKFLLHFVKESKQDESGMPNNRFLAERTGGTYSTLKVQPAELEDSGVYFCASSQLGAHGNTIYFGEGSWLTVV.